The next 30 T cell receptor beta chains were all read from a single sample in a study of beta chain features in type 1 diabetes. Study observations and caveats: Type 1 diabetes patients showed a moderate but significant shortening of TCRB CDR3s in all four CD4+ subsets.

As every portion of the isolated RNA was reverse transcribed, the sequencing read expressed TCRB transcripts. Clones were sequenced by immunoSEQ multiplex PCR, and TCRdb holds only the in-frame ones, with some missing. Of some 350,000 clones listed, over 8.5% are singletons. Their recognized antigens are unknown. Sequencing input: central memory CD4+ T cells from blood. The origin of the receptors is a man in his thirties or forties with type 1 diabetes.

This clone was detected a few times. The V gene is TRBV10-3, the J gene TRBJ2-3; 14 nucleotides agree with TRBD2. Germline V gives CDR1 ENHRY, CDR2 SYGVKD. This CDR3 has 16 residues. J was trimmed by 4 bases and V by 10 bases; bases with no gene match: 10. This CDR3 reads CATRRGTSGSADTQYF. CDR3 in DNA: TGTGCCACTCGCAGGGGGACTAGCGGGAGCGCAGATACGCAGTATTTT.

The chain links TRBV10-3 to TRBJ1-2; TRBD1 matches at 10 bases. The CDR3 is 13 amino acids. V shed 10 bases, J shed 8 bases, and the junction held 10 bases outside the gene matches. Germline lookup yields CDR1 ENHRY and CDR2 SYGVKD. The chain's CDR3 is CATGTGETGGYTF. The CDR3 DNA reads as TGTGCCACCGGGACAGGGGAAACTGGCGGCTACACCTTC.

About this clone: Its ends do not fully match the called genes, so a read error is possible. The chain recombines TRBV6-5 with TRBJ1-2, with D possibly being TRBD1 (5 bases). The CDR3 extends over 13 amino acids. The germline V gene encodes CDR1 MNHEY and CDR2 SVGAGI. The CDR3 region is CAISDSPGYGYTF. The CDR3 bases are TGTGCCATCAGTGACAGCCCGGGGTATGGCTACACCTTC.

The rearrangement links TRBV5-6 to TRBJ1-2; no clear D. The CDR3 length is 13 residues. CDR1 is SGHDT and CDR2 is YYEEEE in the germline V gene. V lost 4 bases, J lost 3 bases, and 10 bases lay in between. CDR3 residues: CASSPGEYYGYTF. CDR3 in DNA: TGTGCCAGCAGCCCCGGGGAGTACTATGGCTACACCTTC.

This clone came up a few times. This chain connects TRBV5-1 to TRBJ2-1; 11 nucleotides match TRBD2. V dropped 4 bases and J dropped 4; count of bases not matched to a gene: 7. Germline CDR1 reads SGHRS; CDR2 reads YFSETQ. The CDR3 has 16 residues. The CDR3 is CASSPTGTSGYNEQFF. The CDR3 DNA sequence: TGCGCCAGCAGCCCAACCGGGACTAGCGGTTACAATGAGCAGTTCTTC.

This clone showed up just a few times. The chain recombines TRBV6-6 with TRBJ2-3; no definite D call. The CDR3 is 13 amino acids. Trimming pared 11 bases from V and 4 bases from J, leaving 16 bases between. The germline CDR1 and CDR2 sequences are MNHNY and SVGAGI (reference sequence). Here the CDR3 DNA reads TGTGCCCGGCGGAAGGTGGCCTCAGATACGCAGTATTTT. Translated, it gives CARRKVASDTQYF.

The chain combines TRBV10-3 with TRBJ1-5; D may be TRBD1 (6 bases). CDR1 and CDR2 (germline): ENHRY, SYGVKD. This CDR3 is built from 16 residues. Deletions cut 3 bases from V and 9 bases from J, with 21 bases between. The CDR3 protein is CAISESATGGKRPQHF. The CDR3 DNA reads TGTGCCATCAGTGAAAGCGCGACAGGTGGAAAGAGGCCCCAGCATTTT.

This clone was seen more than once but under ten times. The chain joins TRBV7-2 to TRBJ1-2, with a weak D call TRBD1 (6 bases). The V end was cut by 4 bases, the J end by 4 bases, with 13 bases between. This CDR3 has 14 amino acids. From germline, CDR1 is SGHTA and CDR2 FQGNSA. The CDR3 bases are TGTGCCAGCAGCTCGCCCGGACAGAGCTATGGCTACACCTTC. This sequence encodes CASSSPGQSYGYTF. Looking up the rest from reference TRBV7-2 and TRBJ1-2 gives the full variable domain: GAGVSQSPSNKVTEKGKDVELRCDPISGHTALYWYRQSLGQGLEFLIYFQGNSAPDKSGLPSDRFSAERTGGSVSTLTIQRTQQEDSAVYLCASSSPGQSYGYTFGSGTRLTVV.

This chain uses TRBV11-2 with TRBJ2-1, with unresolved D. This CDR3 comprises 13 residues. Trimming pared 1 base from V and 8 bases from J, leaving 9 bases between. Germline-derived CDR1 and CDR2 are SGHAT and FQNNGV. The CDR3 sequence is CASSLAHSDEQFF. The CDR3 DNA sequence: TGTGCCAGCAGCTTAGCTCACAGCGATGAGCAGTTCTTC.

This clone turned up a few times. The chain is built from TRBV19 and TRBJ2-7, with TRBD2 as a possible D gene (6 bases). With 0 bases removed from V and 3 bases from J, the gap between germline ends came to 12 bases. In germline, CDR1 is LNHDA, CDR2 SQIVND (reference sequence). This CDR3 contains 15 residues. The CDR3 here is CASSIESGGFYEQYF. CDR3 nucleotides: TGTGCCAGTAGTATAGAATCCGGGGGTTTCTACGAGCAGTACTTC.

This clone came up a few times. The chain combines TRBV7-9 with TRBJ1-4; no firm D call. Between the trimmed V and J ends, which lost 3 bases and 6 bases, there was a span of 11 bases. Germline V gene lookup returns CDR1 SEHNR and CDR2 FQNEAQ (reference sequence). The CDR3 is 14 amino acids. DNA for the CDR3: TGTGCCAGCAGCTTCAGCGGTGTAGATGAAAAACTGTTTTTT. Translation gives CASSFSGVDEKLFF.

In nucleotides, the CDR3 is TGTGCCAGCAGCTTAAACAGGGGTGACGAAAAACTGTTTTTT. Protein: CASSLNRGDEKLFF. The rearrangement joins TRBV5-5 to TRBJ1-4; 7 positions agree with TRBD1. Germline V gene data show CDR1 as SGHKS and CDR2 as YYEKEE (reference sequence). Losses at the gene ends were 2 bases for V and 8 bases for J; bases not matched to a gene: 6. The CDR3 loop spans 14 amino acids.

This clone was recorded a few times. J is TRBJ2-7 and V is TRBV4-2; D is possibly TRBD1 or TRBD2 (5 bases each). The germline V gene has CDR1 LGHNA and CDR2 YNFKEQ. This CDR3 is 16 amino acids long. V was clipped by 3 bases and J by 0 bases, with 15 bases between them. CDR3 DNA sequence: TGTGCCAGCAGCCAGGGGACGCTAAGGAGCTCCTACGAGCAGTACTTC. This encodes CASSQGTLRSSYEQYF.

This clone has a handful of counts. The chain carries TRBV19 and TRBJ1-5, with TRBD1 matching over 10 bases. With 5 bases clipped from V and 4 bases from J, the junction kept 5 bases outside the gene matches. This CDR3 has 15 amino acids. From germline, CDR1 is LNHDA and CDR2 SQIVND (reference sequence). Here the CDR3 DNA reads TGTGCCAGTAGTGGAGCGGGACAGGGGAATCAGCCCCAGCATTTT. Encoded protein: CASSGAGQGNQPQHF.

This clone has more than one count but fewer than ten. The V gene is TRBV7-9, the J gene TRBJ2-5; TRBD2 is a possible D gene (7 bases). Germline CDR1 is SEHNR and CDR2 is FQNEAQ (reference sequence). The CDR3 runs to 13 residues. Trimming removed 5 bases from V and 7 bases from J, with 14 bases in between. CDR3 loop: CASSLGGVGTQYF. In nucleotides, the CDR3 is TGTGCCAGCAGCCTAGGGGGGGTCGGGACCCAGTACTTC.

This clone has a handful of counts. The chain recombines TRBV4-2 with TRBJ2-1, with 10 bases fitting TRBD2. Germline assignment: CDR1 LGHNA and CDR2 YNFKEQ. After removal of 3 bases from V and 5 bases from J, the junction contained 4 bases not matched to a gene. CDR3 length: 15 amino acids. The CDR3 DNA reads TGTGCCAGCAGCCAGCCTAGCGGGAGTGACAATGAGCAGTTCTTC. It yields the protein CASSQPSGSDNEQFF.

The rearrangement joins TRBV11-1 to TRBJ2-3; D uncertain. Germline loops: CDR1 SGHAT, CDR2 FQDESV (reference sequence). Trimming pared 4 bases from V and 2 bases from J, leaving 10 bases between. This CDR3 has 14 amino acids. The CDR3, as DNA: TGTGCCAGCAGCTCCCCTCCAAACACAGATACGCAGTATTTT. Its protein is CASSSPPNTDTQYF.

The rearrangement uses TRBV7-2 and TRBJ2-7; a weak D match, TRBD2 (6 bases). This CDR3 spans 15 amino acids. Germline loops: CDR1 SGHTA, CDR2 FQGNSA. Trimming took off 3 bases at V and 3 bases at J, with 15 bases between the two ends. Here the CDR3 reads CASSFQATEGYEQYF. In nucleotides, the CDR3 is TGTGCCAGCAGCTTTCAGGCGACGGAGGGCTACGAGCAGTACTTC.

This chain uses TRBV30 with TRBJ2-7, with D tentatively TRBD2 (5 bases). V was cut by 0 bases and J by 9 bases, with 9 bases left in between. Germline V lookup: CDR1 GTSNPN, CDR2 SVGIG (reference sequence). The CDR3 is made up of 11 amino acids. The CDR3 region is CAWSVLGRQYF. DNA for the CDR3: TGTGCCTGGAGTGTACTTGGGAGGCAGTACTTC.

The chain joins TRBV7-9 to TRBJ1-4, with D unresolved. V shed 5 bases and J shed 3 bases, with 10 bases lying between them. The CDR3 length is 14 residues. CDR1 and CDR2 (germline): SEHNR, FQNEAQ (reference sequence). CDR3 sequence reads: CASSVGLSNEKLFF. DNA for the CDR3: TGTGCCAGCAGCGTTGGGCTGTCTAATGAAAAACTGTTTTTT.

There are a few counts of this clone. This chain connects TRBV7-2 to TRBJ2-5, with 8 bases identical to TRBD2. CDR3 length: 14 residues. The germline gives CDR1 SGHTA, CDR2 FQGNSA. The trim removed 7 bases at V and 4 bases at J, leaving 8 bases unmatched. The CDR3 here is CASKVTGGRETQYF. The CDR3 DNA reads as TGTGCCAGCAAGGTCACGGGAGGGAGAGAGACCCAGTACTTC.

This clone was picked up a small number of times. This sequence joins TRBV28 and TRBJ2-7; TRBD2 might be the D (6 bases). This CDR3 region has 16 residues. The germline V gene has CDR1 MDHEN and CDR2 SYDVKM. V was cut by 7 bases and J by 3 bases, with 22 bases left in between. CDR3 nucleotide sequence: TGTGCCAGCAAACGTCCAGGGCAGGGAGGTTTCTACGAGCAGTACTTC. It specifies CASKRPGQGGFYEQYF.

This clone turned up a few times. This chain's CDR3 is CASSHWTGNTGELFF. CDR3 nucleotides: TGTGCCAGCAGTCACTGGACAGGGAACACCGGGGAGCTGTTTTTT. The V call is TRBV6-5, the J call TRBJ2-2; 7 bases fit TRBD1. With V trimmed by 5 bases and J by 1 base, 4 bases remained unmatched. The CDR3 runs to 15 residues. CDR1 and CDR2 from the germline V gene are MNHEY and SVGAGI.

This clone was detected ten times or more. The V and J genes are TRBV7-3 and TRBJ2-7; 9 positions agree with TRBD1. The CDR3 is 14 residues long. Germline assignment: CDR1 SGHTA and CDR2 FQGTGA. Unmatched junction bases numbered 6, after V lost 4 bases and J lost 5 bases. The CDR3 is CASSSGTGIHEQYF. CDR3 nucleotide sequence: TGTGCCAGCAGCTCGGGGACAGGGATCCACGAGCAGTACTTC.

This sequence joins TRBV6-6 and TRBJ2-3; 7 bases are a match to TRBD2. The CDR3 spans 15 residues. The germline CDR1 and CDR2 sequences are MNHNY and SVGAGI (reference sequence). After removal of 5 bases from V and 2 bases from J, the junction contained 7 bases not matched to a gene. The CDR3 reads CASSATSVTTDTQYF. For the CDR3, the DNA is TGTGCCAGCAGTGCAACTAGCGTCACCACAGATACGCAGTATTTT.

This clone was recorded at least ten times. This chain joins TRBV6-6 and TRBJ1-2; D uncertain. V dropped 0 bases and J dropped 1 base, with 9 bases sitting between them. Germline assignment: CDR1 MNHNY and CDR2 SVGAGI (reference sequence). CDR3 length: 15 residues. The CDR3 spells CASSYSKAYNYGYTF. In DNA form, the CDR3 reads TGTGCCAGCAGTTACTCGAAAGCCTATAACTATGGCTACACCTTC.

V and J are TRBV29-1 and TRBJ2-5; D may be TRBD1 or TRBD2 (6 bases each). The CDR3 consists of 13 residues. Trimming left V 6 bases short and J 1 base short, with 12 bases between. From germline, CDR1 is SQVTM and CDR2 ANQGSEA. The CDR3 spells CSVRRGLQETQYF. In nucleotides, the CDR3 is TGCAGCGTCCGCAGGGGACTCCAAGAGACCCAGTACTTC.

This clone was observed a handful of times. At one boundary the junction diverges from the germline segment, which might be a read error. The chain employs TRBV7-9 and TRBJ2-2, with TRBD1 matching 7 bases. This CDR3 region has 11 residues. The germline V gene encodes CDR1 SEHNR and CDR2 FQNEAQ (reference sequence). DNA of the CDR3: TGTGCCAGCAGCTTTGAACCGGGACAGAGTTTT. This gives the protein CASSFEPGQSF. The full variable domain, completed using reference TRBV7-9 and TRBJ2-2, is DTGVSQNPRHKITKRGQNVTFRCDPISEHNRLYWYRQTLGQGPEFLTYFQNEAQLEKSRLLSDRFSAERPKGSFSTLEIQRTEQGDSAMYLCASSFEPGQSFGEGSRLTVL.

The chain combines TRBV14 with TRBJ1-4; tentatively, D is TRBD1 (6 bases). V lost 0 bases and J lost 8, with 13 bases in between. The CDR3 is made up of 15 amino acids. Germline V gives CDR1 SGHDN, CDR2 FVKESK. CDR3 loop: CASSQDPGGREKLFF. CDR3 nucleotide sequence: TGTGCCAGCAGCCAAGATCCCGGGGGCCGAGAAAAACTGTTTTTT.

This chain links TRBV28 with TRBJ2-6, with TRBD2 identical over 9 bases. The V gene end was trimmed by 2 bases and the J gene end by 2 bases; junction bases not matched to a gene: 4. The CDR3 is 17 residues long. Germline CDR1 reads MDHEN; CDR2 reads SYDVKM. CDR3 nucleotide sequence: TGTGCCAGCAGTTTAGCGGGAGGGGGCCCTGGGGCCAACGTCCTGACTTTC. Its translation is CASSLAGGGPGANVLTF.